Below, 29 T cell receptor beta chains from the same sample are listed, as sequenced in a study of molecular identifiers for immune sequencing clone quantification. One entry per CDR3 protein results from TCRdb running MiXCR on the PCR reads. The data show under 800,000 distinct CDR3 sequences, around 25% seen once. The source material was naive CD8+ T cells from blood, with Jurkat cell RNA spiked in. Subset here: FACS-sorted CD8+CD4-CCR7+CD45RA+ naive T cells. These receptors came from a human donor in good health. Some libraries in this study had Jurkat cell RNA spiked in.

There are many counts of this clonotype. DNA of the CDR3: TGCAGTGCTAGGGGTCCCAACGATAACAATGAAAAACTGTTTTTT. The encoded protein is CSARGPNDNNEKLFF. The chain couples TRBV20-1 to TRBJ1-4, with unresolved D. This CDR3 region has 15 residues. In germline, CDR1 is DFQATT, CDR2 SNEGSKA (reference sequence). The V end was cut by 3 bases, the J end by 5 bases, with 16 bases between.

In regard to this clonotype: A much bigger clone sits one base away, suggesting this may be a read error. V usage is TRBV20-1 and J usage is TRBJ1-1; D unresolved. The length of the CDR3 is 14 residues. V lost 6 bases and J lost 5, with 19 bases in between. Germline V CDR1 and CDR2: DFQATT, SNEGSKA (reference sequence). This CDR3 is CSAPPGADTTEAFF. The CDR3 DNA reads TGCAGTGCCCCCCCGGGAGCGGATACAACTGAAGCTTTCTTT.

This rearrangement joins TRBV11-2 to TRBJ1-4; 8 nucleotides align to TRBD1. This CDR3 is 16 amino acids long. Germline V lookup: CDR1 SGHAT, CDR2 FQNNGV. J gave up 3 bases and V 5 bases, and 8 bases lay outside the gene matches. The CDR3 here is CASSTGQDSPNEKLFF. CDR3 nucleotide sequence: TGTGCCAGCAGCACGGGACAGGATTCACCTAATGAAAAACTGTTTTTT. Looking up the rest from reference TRBV11-2 and TRBJ1-4 gives the full variable domain: EAGVAQSPRYKIIEKRQSVAFWCNPISGHATLYWYQQILGQGPKLLIQFQNNGVVDDSQLPKDRFSAERLKGVDSTLKIQPAKLEDSAVYLCASSTGQDSPNEKLFFGSGTQLSVL.

This clonotype was picked up a small number of times. CDR3 residues: CASSHKAPYNEQFF. As DNA, the CDR3 is TGTGCCAGCAGCCACAAGGCCCCTTACAATGAGCAGTTCTTC. The chain employs TRBV7-8 and TRBJ2-1; no definite D call. Trimming removed 5 bases at V and 4 bases at J, with 12 bases between. The CDR3 loop spans 14 amino acids. Germline V gene data show CDR1 as SGHVS and CDR2 as FQNEAQ. Full variable domain (remainder filled in from reference TRBV7-8 and TRBJ2-1): GAGVSQSPRYKVAKRGQDVALRCDPISGHVSLFWYQQALGQGPEFLTYFQNEAQLDKSGLPSDRFFAERPEGSVSTLKIQRTQQEDSAVYLCASSHKAPYNEQFFGPGTRLTVL.

This clonotype was seen repeatedly, ten times or more. This sequence joins TRBV10-3 and TRBJ2-4, with 7 nucleotides matching TRBD1. The CDR3 length is 12 residues. Germline assignment: CDR1 ENHRY and CDR2 SYGVKD. J lost 1 base, V lost 10 bases, and 1 base had no gene match. The CDR3, as DNA: TGTGCCACACAGGGGGCCAAAAACATTCAGTACTTC. This sequence encodes CATQGAKNIQYF.

This chain links TRBV6-5 with TRBJ1-6; no firm D call. From germline, CDR1 is MNHEY and CDR2 SVGAGI. V dropped 2 bases and J dropped 8 bases, with 10 bases sitting between them. The CDR3 has 14 amino acids. CDR3 in DNA: TGTGCCAGCAGTTACAGGGTATCGTATTCACCCCTCCACTTT. Its translation: CASSYRVSYSPLHF.

The chain has TRBV19 and TRBJ2-6, with D maybe TRBD2 (5 bases). The CDR3 has 14 residues. Per the germline V gene, CDR1 is LNHDA and CDR2 is SQIVND (reference sequence). V was pared by 7 bases and J by 0 bases, with 7 bases between. The CDR3 DNA sequence: TGTGCCAGTATGGGGAGCTCTGGGGCCAACGTCCTGACTTTC. It codes for CASMGSSGANVLTF.

Ten or more counts support this clonotype. The chain couples TRBV6-5 to TRBJ2-2; D unclear. CDR3 length: 13 residues. V dropped 6 bases and J dropped 1 base, with 6 bases sitting between them. Germline loops: CDR1 MNHEY, CDR2 SVGAGI. CDR3 amino acids: CASSYKNTGELFF. The CDR3 DNA is TGTGCCAGCAGCTACAAGAACACCGGGGAGCTGTTTTTT.

This clonotype was counted many times. The V and J genes are TRBV29-1 and TRBJ2-5, with D unclear. The CDR3 totals 14 residues. The germline gives CDR1 SQVTM, CDR2 ANQGSEA. V gave up 4 bases and J gave up 2 bases, with 14 bases separating them. The DNA for the CDR3 is TGCAGCGTTGTTGAGTTTGGGGTTCAAGAGACCCAGTACTTC. Protein product: CSVVEFGVQETQYF. The variable domain in full, completed from reference TRBV29-1 and TRBJ2-5, reads SAVISQKPSRDICQRGTSLTIQCQVDSQVTMMFWYRQQPGQSLTLIATANQGSEATYESGFVIDKFPISRPNLTFSTLTVSNMSPEDSSIYLCSVVEFGVQETQYFGPGTRLLVL.

This clonotype was recorded a few times. This chain joins TRBV6-5 and TRBJ2-5; D is undetermined. CDR1 MNHEY and CDR2 SVGAGI come from the germline V gene. V lost 2 bases and J 0 bases, leaving 7 bases between the germline ends. The CDR3 consists of 14 residues. The CDR3 DNA sequence: TGTGCCAGCAGTTACGAGGCAGACCAAGAGACCCAGTACTTC. Its protein is CASSYEADQETQYF.

This clonotype has a handful of counts. This chain links TRBV7-3 with TRBJ2-1; 9 positions match TRBD1. Germline CDR1 reads SGHTA; CDR2 reads FQGTGA. The CDR3 covers 15 residues. V shed 5 bases and J 0 bases; nucleotides not matched to a gene: 2. In DNA form, the CDR3 reads TGTGCCAGCAGCATGGGACAGGGCTCCTACAATGAGCAGTTCTTC. It codes for CASSMGQGSYNEQFF.

This clonotype showed up just a few times. CDR3 region: CASSGGTGHQPQHF. The CDR3 DNA reads as TGTGCCAGCAGTGGGGGGACAGGGCATCAGCCCCAGCATTTT. The chain couples TRBV28 to TRBJ1-5; 9 bases agree with TRBD1. The CDR3 is 14 amino acids. V shed 5 bases, J shed 5 bases, and the junction held 4 bases outside the gene matches. Germline CDR1 is MDHEN and CDR2 is SYDVKM.

In the case of this clonotype: Being one base from a much bigger clone, this may be a read error. V usage is TRBV30 and J usage is TRBJ1-1, with D hard to call. The CDR3 consists of 11 residues. The V and J ends lost 2 bases and 5 bases respectively, with 6 bases between them. Per the germline V gene, CDR1 is GTSNPN and CDR2 is SVGIG (reference sequence). The CDR3 DNA is TGTGCCTGGAGTATCTTTACTGAAGCTTTCTTT. Translating it yields CAWSIFTEAFF.

About this clonotype itself: It may be a read error: a sequence one base away is much more abundant. J is TRBJ2-2 and V is TRBV7-9; D not certain. CDR3 length: 14 residues. Germline CDR1 is SEHNR and CDR2 is FQNEAQ (reference sequence). Trimming shortened V by 0 bases and J by 6 bases, and 8 bases separated the two germline ends. CDR3 in amino acids: CASSLAPWSGELFF. CDR3 coding DNA: TGTGCCAGCAGCTTAGCTCCTTGGTCCGGGGAGCTGTTTTTT.

This chain connects TRBV20-1 to TRBJ2-5; TRBD2 agrees at 10 bases. CDR1 DFQATT and CDR2 SNEGSKA come from the germline V gene (reference sequence). There are 14 residues in the CDR3. V gave up 2 bases and J gave up 2 bases; unmatched junction bases: 2. CDR3 sequence reads: CSARLAGVQETQYF. The CDR3 bases are TGCAGTGCTAGACTAGCGGGGGTACAAGAGACCCAGTACTTC.

This clonotype was seen ten or more times. This chain joins TRBV6-2 or TRBV6-3 and TRBJ2-5; no clear D gene. From germline, CDR1 is MNHEY and CDR2 SVGEGT. With 7 bases removed from V and 1 base from J, the gap between germline ends came to 4 bases. This CDR3 is built from 11 residues. This CDR3 reads CASTLQETQYF. The CDR3 nucleotides are TGTGCCAGCACCCTCCAAGAGACCCAGTACTTC.

The chain has TRBV25-1 and TRBJ1-1, with D possibly being TRBD1 (5 bases). Deletions cut 5 bases from V and 6 bases from J, with 10 bases between. The CDR3 extends over 12 amino acids. The germline V gene encodes CDR1 MGHDK and CDR2 SYGVNS. The CDR3 is CASSRGAPEAFF. The CDR3 DNA sequence: TGTGCCAGCAGTAGGGGAGCCCCTGAAGCTTTCTTT.

This clonotype was observed many times. CDR3 loop: CASTAGLAIGYEQYF. DNA of the CDR3: TGTGCCAGCACCGCGGGGCTAGCTATCGGCTACGAGCAGTACTTC. This rearrangement joins TRBV28 to TRBJ2-7; perhaps TRBD2 as D (6 bases). This CDR3 comprises 15 residues. Trimming pared 7 bases from V and 3 bases from J, leaving 19 bases between. CDR1 and CDR2 from the germline V gene are MDHEN and SYDVKM. The full variable domain, in which reference TRBV28 and TRBJ2-7 provide the parts outside the CDR3, is DVKVTQSSRYLVKRTGEKVFLECVQDMDHENMFWYRQDPGLGLRLIYFSYDVKMKEKGDIPEGYSVSREKKERFSLILESASTNQTSMYLCASTAGLAIGYEQYFGPGTRLTVT.

Remarks on this clonotype: This sequence may be a read error, since a much larger clone differs from it by one base. The rearrangement uses TRBV7-9 and TRBJ2-7; no firm D call. The CDR3 consists of 13 residues. The V gene lost 8 bases and the J gene lost 3 bases, with 14 bases spanning the gap. Germline values: CDR1 SEHNR, CDR2 FQNEAQ (reference sequence). The CDR3 is CASGYPSDYEQYF. The CDR3 DNA follows: TGTGCCAGCGGCTACCCGTCGGACTACGAGCAGTACTTC.

The chain has TRBV28 and TRBJ1-5, with unresolved D. From germline, CDR1 is MDHEN and CDR2 SYDVKM. The CDR3 spans 12 residues. V was clipped by 6 bases and J by 5 bases, with 8 bases between them. CDR3 loop: CASSSYYQPQHF. The DNA of the CDR3 is TGTGCCAGCAGCTCCTATTATCAGCCCCAGCATTTT.

This clonotype was observed many times. CDR3 coding DNA: TGTGCCAGCAGCTTATTGGCGGTCCTAAGCTCCTACGAGCAGTACTTC. This codes for CASSLLAVLSSYEQYF. This chain joins TRBV7-2 and TRBJ2-7, with D hard to call. The CDR3 has 16 amino acids. With 2 bases removed from V and 0 bases from J, the gap between germline ends came to 14 bases. The germline gives CDR1 SGHTA, CDR2 FQGNSA. Variable domain in full (rest from reference TRBV7-2 and TRBJ2-7): GAGVSQSPSNKVTEKGKDVELRCDPISGHTALYWYRQSLGQGLEFLIYFQGNSAPDKSGLPSDRFSAERTGGSVSTLTIQRTQQEDSAVYLCASSLLAVLSSYEQYFGPGTRLTVT.

This clonotype was seen a few times. The V call is TRBV10-3, the J call TRBJ2-1; 7 nucleotides agree with TRBD1. This CDR3 contains 13 residues. CDR1 is ENHRY and CDR2 is SYGVKD in the germline V gene. With 8 bases clipped from V and 3 bases from J, the junction kept 4 bases outside the gene matches. CDR3 nucleotide sequence: TGTGCCATCGGACAGGAGCACTACAATGAGCAGTTCTTC. This codes for CAIGQEHYNEQFF.

The V and J genes are TRBV11-2 and TRBJ2-7; 7 bases are a match to TRBD2. Trimming removed 0 bases from V and 1 base from J; junction bases left unmatched: 3. This CDR3 has 15 residues. Per germline, CDR1 SGHAT and CDR2 FQNNGV. The DNA of the CDR3 is TGTGCCAGCAGCTTAGAGGCGGGGGTGTCCTACGAGCAGTACTTC. Its translation is CASSLEAGVSYEQYF.

This clonotype came up a few times. The rearrangement joins TRBV9 to TRBJ2-7; D remains ambiguous. Trimming pared 4 bases from V and 1 base from J, leaving 18 bases between. The CDR3 is made up of 16 amino acids. Per the germline V gene, CDR1 is SGDLS and CDR2 is YYNGEE. The CDR3 is CASSLRKDGRSYEQYF. CDR3 sequence (DNA): TGTGCCAGCAGCCTTAGGAAGGACGGTCGGTCCTACGAGCAGTACTTC.

This clonotype was seen repeatedly, ten times or more. This sequence joins TRBV7-9 and TRBJ2-4; D unresolved. Trimming pared 5 bases from V and 0 bases from J, leaving 11 bases between. This CDR3 is built from 15 residues. The germline V gene encodes CDR1 SEHNR and CDR2 FQNEAQ (reference sequence). The CDR3 DNA reads TGTGCCAGCAGCCTGACGACTTTAGCCAAAAACATTCAGTACTTC. This sequence encodes CASSLTTLAKNIQYF.

The V call is TRBV19, the J call TRBJ2-4, with no clear D. In germline, CDR1 is LNHDA, CDR2 SQIVND (reference sequence). V dropped 5 bases and J dropped 2 bases, with 7 bases sitting between them. The CDR3 runs to 13 residues. CDR3 protein: CASSPTTKNIQYF. CDR3 sequence (DNA): TGTGCCAGTAGTCCCACGACCAAAAACATTCAGTACTTC.

This clonotype came up many times. This chain uses TRBV13 with TRBJ2-5, with D perhaps matching TRBD2 (5 bases). Germline V gene data show CDR1 as PRHDT and CDR2 as FYEKMQ (reference sequence). V lost 2 bases and J lost 1, with 11 bases in between. This CDR3 has 15 amino acids. CDR3 DNA sequence: TGTGCCAGCAGCTTAAACCGGAGGAGCCAAGAGACCCAGTACTTC. Translation: CASSLNRRSQETQYF.

This clonotype has a handful of counts. The rearrangement joins TRBV3-1 to TRBJ2-1; D unresolved. CDR3 size: 16 residues. Deletions cut 3 bases from V and 7 bases from J, with 19 bases between. The germline V gene encodes CDR1 LGHDT and CDR2 YNNKEL (reference sequence). CDR3 nucleotides: TGTGCCAGCAGCCATGTGGCCGCCTCGACGATTAATGAGCAGTTCTTC. It codes for CASSHVAASTINEQFF.

With respect to this clonotype: Its ends do not fully match the called genes, so a read error is possible. This chain joins TRBV7-3 and TRBJ2-1, with 9 bases aligning to TRBD2. This CDR3 spans 16 amino acids. From germline, CDR1 is SGHTA and CDR2 FQGTGA. The CDR3 DNA reads as TGTGCCAGCAGCCCGTTGTCTAGCGGGATAAACAGTGAGCACTTCTTC. This codes for CASSPLSSGINSEHFF.